A single sample gave rise to the 16 T cell receptor beta chains below, sequenced in a study of T cells in Graves' hyperthyroidism and ophthalmopathy. Researchers amplified the TCR beta CDR3 regions from RNA transcripts. With the HTBI primer set, the TCR CDR3 went through a first round of RT-PCR. TCRdb redid the calling of the multiplex PCR reads with MiXCR, one entry per CDR3 protein. The sample lists hundreds of thousands of distinct CDR3 sequences, around 16% occurring once. The sequencing sample was made of blood. The receptors stem from a woman aged 18-30 years with Graves' hyperthyroidism.

This clonotype has just a few counts. Here the CDR3 DNA reads TGCAGTGCTAGACCTCTTGGGGGAGTTAATTCACCCCTCCACTTT. Residues: CSARPLGGVNSPLHF. The V gene is TRBV20-1, the J gene TRBJ1-6; TRBD1 is a possible D gene (5 bases). The V gene lost 2 bases and the J gene lost 6 bases, with 14 bases spanning the gap. Germline V gives CDR1 DFQATT, CDR2 SNEGSKA (reference sequence). The CDR3 covers 15 residues.

To note about this clonotype: A read error may explain this, as a much larger clone is one base away. The gene calls are TRBV7-9 and TRBJ2-7; TRBD1 or TRBD2 may be the D gene (5 bases each). The CDR3 runs to 11 residues. V lost 10 bases, J lost 3 bases, and 10 bases lay in between. Per the germline V gene, CDR1 is SEHNR and CDR2 is FQNEAQ (reference sequence). The CDR3 coding sequence is TGTGCCACCGGGGACGGCTACGAGCAGTACTTC. Amino acids: CATGDGYEQYF. The full variable domain, with the rest looked up from reference TRBV7-9 and TRBJ2-7, is DTGVSQNPRHKITKRGQNVTFRCDPISEHNRLYWYRQTLGQGPEFLTYFQNEAQLEKSRLLSDRFSAERPKGSFSTLEIQRTEQGDSAMYLCATGDGYEQYFGPGTRLTVT.

This clonotype was seen many times. This chain links TRBV4-2 with TRBJ2-7; unclear D gene. The CDR3 runs to 14 residues. The germline V gene encodes CDR1 LGHNA and CDR2 YNFKEQ. V lost 0 bases and J lost 6, with 12 bases in between. The DNA of the CDR3 is TGTGCCAGCAGCCAAGATGTAAGGGCTGGCGAGCAGTACTTC. This sequence encodes CASSQDVRAGEQYF.

A few counts support this clonotype. V and J are TRBV27 and TRBJ1-4; the D is unclear. Trimming took off 5 bases at V and 7 bases at J, with 20 bases between the two ends. In germline, CDR1 is MNHEY, CDR2 SMNVEV (reference sequence). The CDR3 contains 16 residues. Here the CDR3 DNA reads TGTGCCAGCAGTCCCAAGACTGGGCTTGGGAGTGAAAAACTGTTTTTT. This translates into CASSPKTGLGSEKLFF. Using reference TRBV27 and TRBJ1-4 for the parts outside the CDR3, the full variable domain is EAQVTQNPRYLITVTGKKLTVTCSQNMNHEYMSWYRQDPGLGLRQIYYSMNVEVTDKGDVPEGYKVSRKEKRNFPLILESPSPNQTSLYFCASSPKTGLGSEKLFFGSGTQLSVL.

The chain recombines TRBV19 with TRBJ2-3, with TRBD2 identical over 7 bases. The ends lost 5 bases at V and 9 bases at J; junction bases unmatched: 5. Germline V lookup: CDR1 LNHDA, CDR2 SQIVND (reference sequence). This CDR3 has 12 residues. The CDR3 loop is CASSFRLATQYF. The CDR3 nucleotides read TGTGCCAGTAGTTTCCGACTAGCAACGCAGTATTTT.

V gene TRBV7-9 combines with J gene TRBJ1-2; 7 bases align to TRBD1. Germline lookup yields CDR1 SEHNR and CDR2 FQNEAQ (reference sequence). V shed 4 bases and J 4 bases; nucleotides not matched to a gene: 6. The CDR3 length is 14 residues. Here the CDR3 DNA reads TGTGCCAGCAGCTCTGGGACAGCCAGCTATGGCTACACCTTC. Protein product: CASSSGTASYGYTF.

This clonotype has a count of ten or more. The J gene is TRBJ1-2, the V gene TRBV5-1; D unclear. The CDR3 totals 13 residues. Trimming took off 3 bases at V and 1 base at J, with 7 bases between the two ends. CDR1 is SGHRS and CDR2 is YFSETQ in the germline V gene. The DNA of the CDR3 is TGCGCCAGCAGCTCCGGGAATAACTATGGCTACACCTTC. Its translation is CASSSGNNYGYTF.

A few counts support this clonotype. This rearrangement joins TRBV7-9 to TRBJ2-1; D not certain. Germline CDR1 SEHNR, CDR2 FQNEAQ (reference sequence). V lost 5 bases to trimming and J lost 6 bases, with 17 bases between them. CDR3 length: 15 residues. For the CDR3, the DNA is TGTGCCAGCAGCGCACCATGGAACCGTGTCAATGAGCAGTTCTTC. It specifies CASSAPWNRVNEQFF.

This clonotype was observed a handful of times. The CDR3 DNA reads as TGTGCCACCCGTCCCCCCAATCAGCCCCAGCATTTT. It encodes CATRPPNQPQHF. The V call is TRBV19, the J call TRBJ1-5; no clear D gene. CDR3 length: 12 amino acids. The ends were cut back, 10 bases at V and 3 bases at J, with 10 bases in the middle. The germline V gene encodes CDR1 LNHDA and CDR2 SQIVND (reference sequence). Complete variable domain (other parts from reference TRBV19 and TRBJ1-5): DGGITQSPKYLFRKEGQNVTLSCEQNLNHDAMYWYRQDPGQGLRLIYYSQIVNDFQKGDIAEGYSVSREKKESFPLTVTSAQKNPTAFYLCATRPPNQPQHFGDGTRLSIL.

This clonotype was observed a single time. This may stem from a read error, because a much larger clone lies one nucleotide away. V gene TRBV6-5 combines with J gene TRBJ2-5; no reliable D call. The CDR3 totals 11 residues. CDR1 MNHEY and CDR2 SVGAGI come from the germline V gene. Trimming shortened V by 2 bases and J by 7 bases, and 5 bases separated the two germline ends. The chain's CDR3 is CASSYGRTQYF. DNA for the CDR3: TGTGCCAGCAGTTACGGCCGGACCCAGTACTTC.

This clonotype was observed once. It may be a read error: a sequence one base away is much more abundant. This chain joins TRBV7-2 and TRBJ2-1, with a possible D match to TRBD2 (6 bases). The DNA end lines up better with TRBJ2-7; the J call may be wrong. The CDR3 is 14 amino acids. Looked up from germline, CDR1 is SGHTA and CDR2 is FQGNSA. CDR3 protein: CASTLAISYNEQYF. The DNA for the CDR3 is TGTGCCAGCACCCTAGCGATCTCCTACAATGAGCAGTACTTC.

In its sample, this clonotype was seen many times. The chain joins TRBV11-2 to TRBJ1-4; maybe TRBD1 (6 bases). The germline V gene encodes CDR1 SGHAT and CDR2 FQNNGV. The CDR3 runs to 15 residues. Trimming pared 5 bases from V and 7 bases from J, leaving 17 bases between. Here the CDR3 reads CASSPQGGGSEKLFF. CDR3 DNA: TGTGCCAGCAGCCCACAGGGTGGGGGGAGTGAAAAACTGTTTTTT.

The CDR3 sequence is CASSASGTSGIPGNTGELFF. CDR3 nucleotide sequence: TGTGCCAGCAGCGCCTCCGGGACTAGCGGGATCCCAGGGAACACCGGGGAGCTGTTTTTT. V usage is TRBV9 and J usage is TRBJ2-2; 13 bases are a match to TRBD2. This CDR3 comprises 20 residues. Germline CDR1 and CDR2: SGDLS and YYNGEE. V lost 3 bases to trimming and J lost 1 base; unmatched junction nucleotides: 12.

In the case of this clonotype: It may be a read error: a sequence one base away is much more abundant. The chain has TRBV5-6 and TRBJ2-3; no reliable D call. Germline CDR1 is SGHDT and CDR2 is YYEEEE. The CDR3 length is 13 residues. CDR3 coding DNA: TGTGCCGGCAGCCTCATTGGCACAGATACGCAGTATTTT. Its translation: CAGSLIGTDTQYF.

This clonotype showed up many times. The chain links TRBV6-1 to TRBJ1-6; D unclear. The CDR3 covers 14 residues. V lost 4 bases to trimming and J lost 6 bases, with 10 bases between them. Germline CDR1 is MNHNS and CDR2 is SASEGT. This CDR3 is CASSGVFGNSPLHF. CDR3 nucleotides: TGTGCCAGCAGTGGAGTATTCGGTAATTCACCCCTCCACTTT.

The chain is built from TRBV20-1 and TRBJ2-7, with 12 bases that match TRBD1. J was trimmed by 5 bases and V by 6 bases; bases with no gene match: 11. The CDR3 extends over 15 amino acids. Germline CDR1 reads DFQATT; CDR2 reads SNEGSKA (reference sequence). CDR3 protein: CSAPPGTGGSHEQYF. CDR3 coding DNA: TGCAGTGCCCCGCCCGGGACAGGGGGCTCTCACGAGCAGTACTTC.